Below, 29 T cell receptor beta chains from the same sample are listed, as sequenced in a study of lymphopenia after photon versus proton radiotherapy. TCRdb's copy holds only in-frame clones and misses some; the assay was immunoSEQ multiplex PCR. The table includes under 35,000 clones, roughly 89% detected once. The material was peripheral blood, obtained from a patient treated with proton-based radiotherapy. The receptors here all came from a woman aged 70-85 years with pancreatic cancer. Some clones in this sample may be carry-over from other donors' samples.

The chain employs TRBV9 and TRBJ1-1; D unresolved. Looked up from germline, CDR1 is SGDLS and CDR2 is YYNGEE. This CDR3 has 17 amino acids. V gave up 0 bases and J gave up 0 bases, with 15 bases separating them. CDR3 in DNA: TGTGCCAGCAGCGTAGCTTGGCCAGATTTCATGAACACTGAAGCTTTCTTT. Protein: CASSVAWPDFMNTEAFF.

The V gene is TRBV19, the J gene TRBJ1-4, with D maybe TRBD1 (6 bases). CDR1 and CDR2 from the germline V gene are LNHDA and SQIVND (reference sequence). V was pared by 4 bases and J by 3 bases, with 15 bases between. This CDR3 is 16 amino acids long. CDR3 coding DNA: TGTGCCAGTAGTACCAAACGACAGGCTTCTAATGAAAAACTGTTTTTT. It codes for CASSTKRQASNEKLFF.

J is TRBJ2-3 and V is TRBV2; the D is unclear. Germline V gene sequence: CDR1 SNHLY, CDR2 FYNNEI. V gave up 7 bases and J gave up 0 bases, with 17 bases separating them. The CDR3 consists of 16 residues. The CDR3 DNA reads TGTGCCAGCAAGGAGATCTTCTATACTAGCACAGATACGCAGTATTTT. It specifies CASKEIFYTSTDTQYF.

The count of this clone is one. CDR3 loop: CASSLGGRGLDTQYF. CDR3 sequence (DNA): TGTGCCAGTAGCCTCGGCGGGAGAGGATTAGATACGCAGTATTTT. This sequence joins TRBV19 and TRBJ2-3, with 7 bases aligning to TRBD2. CDR1 and CDR2 from the germline V gene are LNHDA and SQIVND (reference sequence). The trim removed 6 bases at V and 5 bases at J, leaving 11 bases unmatched. The CDR3 spans 15 residues.

This rearrangement joins TRBV27 to TRBJ1-5, with 12 bases that match TRBD1. The CDR3 totals 18 residues. V was clipped by 2 bases and J by 0 bases; unmatched bases: 5. CDR1 and CDR2 (germline): MNHEY, SMNVEV (reference sequence). CDR3 protein: CASSLDGTGGRSNQPQHF. CDR3 coding DNA: TGTGCCAGCAGTTTAGACGGGACAGGGGGCCGTAGCAATCAGCCCCAGCATTTT.

A single count supports this clone. This chain joins TRBV6-5 and TRBJ1-1; D not resolved. The CDR3 has 13 residues. Germline CDR1 and CDR2: MNHEY and SVGAGI. V gave up 5 bases and J gave up 2 bases, with 9 bases separating them. CDR3 in DNA: TGTGCCAGCAGTGGGTCCATCAACACTGAAGCTTTCTTT. This gives the protein CASSGSINTEAFF.

The rearrangement joins TRBV18 to TRBJ2-5, with D maybe TRBD2 (5 bases). Germline CDR1 reads KGHSH; CDR2 reads LQKENI. This CDR3 spans 16 amino acids. V lost 3 bases and J 5 bases, leaving 19 bases between the germline ends. The CDR3 DNA reads TGTGCCAGCTCACCGCCCCCGATTGGAGGAGTGGAGACCCAGTACTTC. Protein: CASSPPPIGGVETQYF.

The chain couples TRBV6-5 to TRBJ2-7; D may be TRBD1 (5 bases). Germline V CDR1 and CDR2: MNHEY, SVGAGI. V gave up 7 bases and J gave up 3 bases, with 10 bases separating them. CDR3 length: 12 residues. In DNA, the CDR3 is TGTGCCAGCACCCGTCAGGGCTACGAGCAGTACTTC. Protein: CASTRQGYEQYF.

V usage is TRBV19 and J usage is TRBJ1-5; D might be TRBD1 (6 bases). The CDR3 contains 14 residues. Trimming took 8 bases from V and 5 from J, leaving 16 bases between them. The germline V gene has CDR1 LNHDA and CDR2 SQIVND (reference sequence). CDR3 protein: CASGTGTTYQPQHF. CDR3 sequence (DNA): TGTGCCAGTGGTACCGGGACAACATATCAGCCCCAGCATTTT. Together with reference TRBV19 and TRBJ1-5, the CDR3 gives the full variable domain: DGGITQSPKYLFRKEGQNVTLSCEQNLNHDAMYWYRQDPGQGLRLIYYSQIVNDFQKGDIAEGYSVSREKKESFPLTVTSAQKNPTAFYLCASGTGTTYQPQHFGDGTRLSIL.

The CDR3: CASSIYRQGPGELFF. Written as DNA, the CDR3 is TGTGCCAGTAGTATATATAGACAGGGTCCCGGGGAGCTGTTTTTT. The rearrangement links TRBV19 to TRBJ2-2, with 7 bases aligning to TRBD1. The CDR3 is made up of 15 amino acids. Germline V gives CDR1 LNHDA, CDR2 SQIVND (reference sequence). Trimming at V came to 2 bases and at J to 6 bases, leaving 6 bases not matched to a gene.

The rearrangement joins TRBV4-2 to TRBJ2-2; 10 nucleotides match TRBD2. Per the germline V gene, CDR1 is LGHNA and CDR2 is YNFKEQ. After removal of 6 bases from V and 3 bases from J, the junction contained 4 bases not matched to a gene. The CDR3 length is 15 residues. The CDR3 DNA is TGTGCCAGCAGTGCCCTAGCGGGAGACACCGGGGAGCTGTTTTTT. The encoded protein is CASSALAGDTGELFF.

V and J are TRBV29-1 and TRBJ1-1; D is possibly TRBD1 (6 bases). The CDR3 covers 14 residues. Germline V CDR1 and CDR2: SQVTM, ANQGSEA. Deletions cut 3 bases from V and 4 bases from J, with 15 bases between. The CDR3 protein is CSVDQNRVPTEAFF. The CDR3 nucleotides are TGCAGCGTTGACCAAAACAGGGTTCCCACTGAAGCTTTCTTT.

The J gene is TRBJ2-5, the V gene TRBV29-1; 11 bases fit TRBD1. The J call may be wrong; the DNA end is better matched by TRBJ2-7. Germline values: CDR1 SQVTM, CDR2 ANQGSEA. The CDR3 consists of 14 residues. The CDR3 nucleotides are TGCAGCGTTCGGCAGTGGGACAGGGGGTACGAGCAGTACTTC. This codes for CSVRQWDRGYEQYF.

J is TRBJ1-2 and V is TRBV28; D gene uncertain. Germline V gives CDR1 MDHEN, CDR2 SYDVKM. Trimming removed 4 bases at V and 4 bases at J, with 10 bases between. The CDR3 totals 13 residues. The CDR3 sequence: CASSSGNGYGYTF. CDR3 DNA: TGTGCCAGCAGTTCTGGGAACGGCTATGGCTACACCTTC.

This sequence joins TRBV10-1 and TRBJ1-5; D is uncertain. CDR1 and CDR2 from the germline V gene are WNHNN and SYGVQD (reference sequence). CDR3 length equals 13 residues. V shed 3 bases and J shed 4 bases, with 7 bases lying between them. CDR3 bases: TGCGCCAGCAGTGAAAACAGTAATCAGCCCCAGCATTTT. Translating it yields CASSENSNQPQHF.

The chain has TRBV5-5 and TRBJ1-1, with TRBD1 as a possible D gene (6 bases). The CDR3 has 13 amino acids. Trimming shortened V by 4 bases and J by 5 bases, and 12 bases separated the two germline ends. Per germline, CDR1 SGHKS and CDR2 YYEKEE (reference sequence). The CDR3 region has the DNA TGTGCCAGCAGCCGATACAGGGAGACTGAAGCTTTCTTT. It codes for CASSRYRETEAFF.

The rearrangement links TRBV27 to TRBJ2-5, with 8 bases lining up with TRBD1. V shed 6 bases, J shed 5 bases, and the junction held 11 bases outside the gene matches. The CDR3 is 15 residues long. Per the germline V gene, CDR1 is MNHEY and CDR2 is SMNVEV (reference sequence). The CDR3, as DNA: TGTGCCAGCAGACCACAGGGGGTAGTAGGGGAGACCCAGTACTTC. Protein: CASRPQGVVGETQYF.

The chain links TRBV10-1 to TRBJ2-5, with D possibly being TRBD1 or TRBD2 (5 bases each). Germline V lookup: CDR1 WNHNN, CDR2 SYGVQD (reference sequence). With 2 bases removed from V and 2 bases from J, the gap between germline ends came to 9 bases. The CDR3 has 14 residues. The CDR3 DNA sequence: TGCGCCAGCAGTGAGGGGACGTGGCAAGAGACCCAGTACTTC. Protein product: CASSEGTWQETQYF.

The rearrangement uses TRBV5-5 and TRBJ2-1, with a tentative D call TRBD1 (5 bases). CDR1 and CDR2 (germline): SGHKS, YYEKEE (reference sequence). The CDR3 loop spans 14 amino acids. The V and J ends lost 1 base and 10 bases respectively, with 15 bases between them. CDR3 bases: TGTGCCAGCAGCTTGATAGGGCAGGGTTGGGAGCAGTTCTTC. This translates into CASSLIGQGWEQFF.

J is TRBJ1-1 and V is TRBV19; TRBD1 is a possible D gene (6 bases). Between the trimmed V and J ends, which lost 1 base and 6 bases, there was a span of 15 bases. The germline CDR1 and CDR2 sequences are LNHDA and SQIVND (reference sequence). The CDR3 is 15 amino acids. Here the CDR3 reads CASSIADSGGPEAFF. CDR3 nucleotides: TGTGCCAGTAGTATAGCGGACAGCGGGGGACCTGAAGCTTTCTTT.

CDR3: CSVEDSQATEQFF. The CDR3 DNA reads as TGCAGCGTTGAAGATTCCCAGGCCACTGAGCAGTTCTTC. The genes are TRBV29-1 and TRBJ2-1; D not certain. V lost 0 bases, J lost 9 bases, and 12 bases lay in between. The CDR3 runs 13 residues. From germline, CDR1 is SQVTM and CDR2 ANQGSEA.

V is TRBV6-1 and J is TRBJ1-2; D is ambiguous. The CDR3 has 13 amino acids. Germline V gene data show CDR1 as MNHNS and CDR2 as SASEGT. The V end was cut by 5 bases, the J end by 1 base, with 8 bases between. CDR3 nucleotide sequence: TGTGCCAGCAGTTATCAGCTTAACTATGGCTACACCTTC. Translation: CASSYQLNYGYTF.

The chain has TRBV7-9 and TRBJ2-1; 14 nucleotides line up with TRBD2. Germline V lookup: CDR1 SEHNR, CDR2 FQNEAQ (reference sequence). Trimming cost V 4 bases and J 7 bases; bases outside gene matches: 3. The CDR3 spans 15 residues. Here the CDR3 DNA reads TGTGCCAGCAGCTCGGGACTAGCGGGAGTAAATGAGCAGTTCTTC. It codes for CASSSGLAGVNEQFF.

This chain links TRBV28 with TRBJ1-6; perhaps TRBD1 as D (5 bases). This CDR3 spans 15 amino acids. V was trimmed by 6 bases and J by 11 bases, leaving 20 bases between them. Per the germline V gene, CDR1 is MDHEN and CDR2 is SYDVKM. CDR3 coding DNA: TGTGCCAGCAGCTCCGGTGGGGGGTGGGGGACACCCCTCCACTTT. It is translated as CASSSGGGWGTPLHF.

The chain joins TRBV27 to TRBJ1-3, with D possibly TRBD1 on 6 matching bases. The ends were cut back, 5 bases at V and 6 bases at J, with 14 bases in the middle. This CDR3 region has 14 residues. Germline-derived CDR1 and CDR2 are MNHEY and SMNVEV (reference sequence). CDR3 in amino acids: CASSNRVVENTIYF. For the CDR3, the DNA is TGTGCCAGCAGTAACAGGGTGGTAGAAAACACCATATATTTT.

This clone was seen a handful of times. The chain joins TRBV6-5 to TRBJ1-1; tentatively, D is TRBD1 (5 bases). Germline assignment: CDR1 MNHEY and CDR2 SVGAGI. The CDR3 sequence is 14 residues long. The ends were cut back, 7 bases at V and 4 bases at J, with 16 bases in the middle. CDR3 sequence: CASTRLDRGTEAFF. DNA for the CDR3: TGTGCCAGCACCCGACTTGACAGAGGCACTGAAGCTTTCTTT.

The chain carries TRBV2 and TRBJ1-5; TRBD1 agrees at 7 bases. The CDR3 has 17 residues. V shed 6 bases and J 0 bases; nucleotides not matched to a gene: 11. The germline gives CDR1 SNHLY, CDR2 FYNNEI. This chain's CDR3 is CASSSTTGTYSNQPQHF. CDR3 nucleotides: TGTGCCAGCAGCTCGACGACAGGGACATATAGCAATCAGCCCCAGCATTTT.

The chain uses TRBV6-1 and TRBJ2-5; TRBD2 is a possible D gene (6 bases). Trimming removed 6 bases at V and 0 bases at J, with 11 bases between. Germline CDR1 MNHNS, CDR2 SASEGT. The length of the CDR3 is 14 residues. The CDR3 is CASSRGGNQETQYF. CDR3 in DNA: TGTGCCAGCAGCCGGGGCGGGAACCAAGAGACCCAGTACTTC.

This chain connects TRBV7-2 to TRBJ1-1, with 10 positions matching TRBD1. The CDR3 spans 15 residues. V shed 5 bases and J 10 bases; nucleotides not matched to a gene: 13. Germline loops: CDR1 SGHTA, CDR2 FQGNSA. The CDR3 loop reads CASSGTTGGAVVAFF. The DNA of the CDR3 is TGTGCCAGCAGCGGAACGACAGGGGGCGCAGTAGTAGCTTTCTTT.